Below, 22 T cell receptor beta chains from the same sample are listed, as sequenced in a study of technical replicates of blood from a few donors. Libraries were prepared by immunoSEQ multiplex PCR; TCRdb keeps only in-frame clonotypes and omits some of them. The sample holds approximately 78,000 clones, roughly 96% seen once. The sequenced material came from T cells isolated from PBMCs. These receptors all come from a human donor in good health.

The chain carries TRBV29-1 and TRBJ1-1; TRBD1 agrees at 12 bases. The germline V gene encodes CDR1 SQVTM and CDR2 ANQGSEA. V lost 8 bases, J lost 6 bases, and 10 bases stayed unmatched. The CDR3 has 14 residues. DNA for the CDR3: TGCAGCTGCCCGGGACAGGGGGCATATTCTGAAGCTTTCTTT. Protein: CSCPGQGAYSEAFF.

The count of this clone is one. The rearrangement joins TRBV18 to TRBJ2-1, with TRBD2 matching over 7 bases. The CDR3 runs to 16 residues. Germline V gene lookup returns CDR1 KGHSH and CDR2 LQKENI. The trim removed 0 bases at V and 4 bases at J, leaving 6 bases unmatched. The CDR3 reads CASSPPLAEKYNEQFF. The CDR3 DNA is TGTGCCAGCTCACCACCCCTAGCGGAAAAATACAATGAGCAGTTCTTC. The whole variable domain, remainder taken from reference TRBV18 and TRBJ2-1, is NAGVMQNPRHLVRRRGQEARLRCSPMKGHSHVYWYRQLPEEGLKFMVYLQKENIIDESGMPKERFSAEFPKEGPSILRIQQVVRGDSAAYFCASSPPLAEKYNEQFFGPGTRLTVL.

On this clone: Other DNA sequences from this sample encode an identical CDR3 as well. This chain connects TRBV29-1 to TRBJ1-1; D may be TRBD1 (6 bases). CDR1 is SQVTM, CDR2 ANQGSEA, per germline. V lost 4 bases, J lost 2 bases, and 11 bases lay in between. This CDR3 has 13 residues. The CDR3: CSVVGGVNTEAFF. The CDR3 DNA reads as TGCAGCGTTGTAGGGGGGGTAAACACTGAAGCTTTCTTT.

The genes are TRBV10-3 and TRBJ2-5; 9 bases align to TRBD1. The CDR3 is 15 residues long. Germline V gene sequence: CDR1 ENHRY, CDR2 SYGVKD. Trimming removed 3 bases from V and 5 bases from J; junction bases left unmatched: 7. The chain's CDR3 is CAISDLQGALETQYF. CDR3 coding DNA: TGTGCCATCAGTGACTTACAGGGGGCTCTCGAGACCCAGTACTTC.

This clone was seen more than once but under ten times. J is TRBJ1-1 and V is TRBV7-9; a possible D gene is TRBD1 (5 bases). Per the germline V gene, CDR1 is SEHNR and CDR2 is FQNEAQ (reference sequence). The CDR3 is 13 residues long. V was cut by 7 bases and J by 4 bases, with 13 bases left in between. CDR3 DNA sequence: TGTGCCAGCACCATTACGACAGCCACTGAAGCTTTCTTT. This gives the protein CASTITTATEAFF.

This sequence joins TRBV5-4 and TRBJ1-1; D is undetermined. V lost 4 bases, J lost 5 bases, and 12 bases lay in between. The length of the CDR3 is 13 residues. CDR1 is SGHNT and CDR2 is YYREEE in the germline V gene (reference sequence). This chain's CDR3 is CASSHWEVTEAFF. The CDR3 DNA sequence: TGTGCCAGCAGCCATTGGGAGGTGACTGAAGCTTTCTTT.

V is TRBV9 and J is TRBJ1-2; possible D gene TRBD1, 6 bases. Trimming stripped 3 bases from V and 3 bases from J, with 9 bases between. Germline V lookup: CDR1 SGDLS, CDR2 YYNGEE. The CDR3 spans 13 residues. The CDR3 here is CASSGTGYYGYTF. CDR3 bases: TGTGCCAGCAGCGGAACAGGGTACTATGGCTACACCTTC. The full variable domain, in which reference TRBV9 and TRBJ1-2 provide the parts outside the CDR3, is DSGVTQTPKHLITATGQRVTLRCSPRSGDLSVYWYQQSLDQGLQFLIQYYNGEERAKGNILERFSAQQFPDLHSELNLSSLELGDSALYFCASSGTGYYGYTFGSGTRLTVV.

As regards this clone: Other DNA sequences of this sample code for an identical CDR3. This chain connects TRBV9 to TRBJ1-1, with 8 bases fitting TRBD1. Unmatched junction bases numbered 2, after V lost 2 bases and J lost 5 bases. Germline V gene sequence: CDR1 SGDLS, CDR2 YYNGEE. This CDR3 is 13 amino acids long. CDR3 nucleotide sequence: TGTGCCAGCAGCGTGACAGGGGTAACTGAAGCTTTCTTT. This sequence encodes CASSVTGVTEAFF.

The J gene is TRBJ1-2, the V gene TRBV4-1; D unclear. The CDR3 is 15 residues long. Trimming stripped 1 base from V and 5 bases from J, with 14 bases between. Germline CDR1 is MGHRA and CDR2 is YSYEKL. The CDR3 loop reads CASSQADRDNYGYTF. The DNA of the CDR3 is TGCGCCAGCAGCCAAGCCGACCGAGACAATTATGGCTACACCTTC.

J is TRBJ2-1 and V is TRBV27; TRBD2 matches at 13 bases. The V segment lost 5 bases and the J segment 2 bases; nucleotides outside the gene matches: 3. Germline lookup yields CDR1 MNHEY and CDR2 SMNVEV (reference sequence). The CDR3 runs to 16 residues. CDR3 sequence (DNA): TGTGCCAGCAGTAAAGGGACTAGCGGGGCCTACAATGAGCAGTTCTTC. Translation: CASSKGTSGAYNEQFF.

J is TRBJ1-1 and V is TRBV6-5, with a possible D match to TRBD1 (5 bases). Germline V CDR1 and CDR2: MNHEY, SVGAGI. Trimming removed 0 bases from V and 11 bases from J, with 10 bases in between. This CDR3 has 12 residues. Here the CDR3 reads CASSYSGLGAFF. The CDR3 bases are TGTGCCAGCAGTTACTCGGGACTAGGTGCTTTCTTT.

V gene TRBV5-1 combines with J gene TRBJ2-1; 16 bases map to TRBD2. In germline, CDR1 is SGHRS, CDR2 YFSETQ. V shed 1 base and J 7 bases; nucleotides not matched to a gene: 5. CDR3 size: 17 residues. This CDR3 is CASSLMGLAGGLNEQFF. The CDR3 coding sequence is TGCGCCAGCAGCTTGATGGGACTAGCGGGAGGGTTGAATGAGCAGTTCTTC. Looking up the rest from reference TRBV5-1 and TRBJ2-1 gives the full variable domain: KAGVTQTPRYLIKTRGQQVTLSCSPISGHRSVSWYQQTPGQGLQFLFEYFSETQRNKGNFPGRFSGRQFSNSRSEMNVSTLELGDSALYLCASSLMGLAGGLNEQFFGPGTRLTVL.

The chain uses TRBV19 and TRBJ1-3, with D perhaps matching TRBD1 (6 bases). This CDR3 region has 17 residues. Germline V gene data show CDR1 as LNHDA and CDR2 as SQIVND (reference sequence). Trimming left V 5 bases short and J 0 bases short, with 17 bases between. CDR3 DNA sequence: TGTGCCAGTAGTCCCCGGACAGCCCTGAGCTCTGGAAACACCATATATTTT. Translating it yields CASSPRTALSSGNTIYF.

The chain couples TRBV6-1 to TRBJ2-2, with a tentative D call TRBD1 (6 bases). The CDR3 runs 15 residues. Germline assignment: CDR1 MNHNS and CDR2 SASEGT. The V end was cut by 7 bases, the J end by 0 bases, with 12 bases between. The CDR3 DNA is TGTGCCAGCATATTTAGGACAGCGAACACCGGGGAGCTGTTTTTT. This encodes CASIFRTANTGELFF.

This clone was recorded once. CDR3 residues: CASSSHRENTEAFF. The CDR3 nucleotides are TGTGCCAGCAGCTCGCACAGGGAGAACACTGAAGCTTTCTTT. This chain links TRBV5-6 with TRBJ1-1; TRBD1 is a possible D gene (6 bases). In germline, CDR1 is SGHDT, CDR2 YYEEEE. This CDR3 region has 14 residues. V was pared by 3 bases and J by 1 base, with 10 bases between.

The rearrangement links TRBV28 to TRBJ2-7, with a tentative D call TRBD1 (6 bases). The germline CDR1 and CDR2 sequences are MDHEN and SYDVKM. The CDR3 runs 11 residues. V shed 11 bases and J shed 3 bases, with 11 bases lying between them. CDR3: CASTGRYEQYF. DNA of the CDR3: TGTGCCTCGACAGGCCGCTACGAGCAGTACTTC.

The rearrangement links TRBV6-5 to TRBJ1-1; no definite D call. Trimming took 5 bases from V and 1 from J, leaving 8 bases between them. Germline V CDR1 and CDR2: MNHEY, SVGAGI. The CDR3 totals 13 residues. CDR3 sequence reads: CASSRTENTEAFF. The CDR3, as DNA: TGTGCCAGCAGTCGTACAGAGAACACTGAAGCTTTCTTT.

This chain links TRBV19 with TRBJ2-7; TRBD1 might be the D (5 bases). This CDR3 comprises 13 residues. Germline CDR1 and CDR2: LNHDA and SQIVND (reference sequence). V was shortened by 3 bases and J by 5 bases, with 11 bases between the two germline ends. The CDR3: CASSIQGVHEQYF. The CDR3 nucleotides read TGTGCCAGTAGTATTCAAGGGGTCCACGAGCAGTACTTC.

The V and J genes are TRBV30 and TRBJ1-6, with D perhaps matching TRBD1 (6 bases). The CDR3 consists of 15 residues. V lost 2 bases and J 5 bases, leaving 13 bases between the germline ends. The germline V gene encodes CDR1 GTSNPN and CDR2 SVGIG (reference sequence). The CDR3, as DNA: TGTGCCTGGAGTTTACAGGGTGTCCATAATTCACCCCTCCACTTT. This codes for CAWSLQGVHNSPLHF.

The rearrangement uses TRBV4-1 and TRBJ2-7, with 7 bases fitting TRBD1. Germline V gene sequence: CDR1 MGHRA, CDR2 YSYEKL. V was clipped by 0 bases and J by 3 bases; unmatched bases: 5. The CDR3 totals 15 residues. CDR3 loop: CASSQEGTVGYEQYF. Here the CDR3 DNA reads TGCGCCAGCAGCCAAGAGGGGACAGTGGGCTACGAGCAGTACTTC.

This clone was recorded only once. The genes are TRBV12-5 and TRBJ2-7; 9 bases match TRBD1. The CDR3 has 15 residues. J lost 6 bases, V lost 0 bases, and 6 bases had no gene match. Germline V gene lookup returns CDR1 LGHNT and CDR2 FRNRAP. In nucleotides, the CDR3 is TGTGCTAGTGGTTTGGTACAGGGACAGGGTTCCGAGCAGTACTTC. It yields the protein CASGLVQGQGSEQYF.

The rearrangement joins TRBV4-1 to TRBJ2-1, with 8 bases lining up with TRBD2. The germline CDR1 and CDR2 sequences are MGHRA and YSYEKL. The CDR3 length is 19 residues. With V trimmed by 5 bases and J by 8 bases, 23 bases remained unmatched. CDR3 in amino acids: CASSKRERGVTGGPHEQFF. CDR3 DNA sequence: TGCGCCAGCAGCAAAAGGGAGAGGGGAGTGACGGGAGGGCCTCATGAGCAGTTCTTC.